Listed below are T cell receptor beta chains from one sample, sequenced in a study of blood T cell repertoires in COVID-19. The method was immunoSEQ multiplex PCR; TCRdb's version includes in-frame clones alone and lacks a portion of them. The profile covers some 170,000 clones, with 87% appearing a single time and 1.2% taken by the ten largest. Sequencing was carried out using PBMCs or T cells enriched from blood (not recorded which). These TCRs come from a human donor with acute COVID-19. The donor label of this sample is uncertain. Each CDR3 is given with its conserved first and last residue. D genes are given only for firm matches. The size entry is marked missing in some rows and otherwise reads once, few, many or a size class.

J: TRBJ2-3; V: TRBV9; D: TRBD2; size: NA; CDR3: CASSVERRGDTDTQYF; DNA: TGTGCCAGCAGCGTAGAACGGCGGGGGGACACAGATACGCAGTATTTT
J: TRBJ2-1; V: TRBV27; D: TRBD2; size: NA; CDR3: CASSNPTLAGPNNEQFF; DNA: TGTGCCAGCAGTAATCCCACACTAGCGGGGCCCAACAATGAGCAGTTCTTC
J: TRBJ1-1; V: TRBV7-5; D: NA; size: NA; CDR3: CARSLWDRGTGTEAFF; DNA: TGTGCCAGAAGCTTATGGGACAGGGGAACGGGCACTGAAGCTTTCTTT
J: TRBJ2-2; V: TRBV7-2; D: TRBD2; size: NA; CDR3: CASRLTSGGTTGELFF; DNA: TGTGCCAGCAGACTGACTAGCGGGGGGACCACCGGGGAGCTGTTTTTT
J: TRBJ2-7; V: TRBV6-5; D: TRBD1; size: once; CDR3: CASSRASQGAEQYF; DNA: TGTGCCAGCAGTCGAGCAAGCCAGGGGGCCGAGCAGTACTTC
J: TRBJ1-5; V: TRBV5-5; D: TRBD1; size: NA; CDR3: CASSLEGHRGNNQPQHF; DNA: TGTGCCAGCAGCCTCGAAGGGCACAGGGGGAATAATCAGCCCCAGCATTTT
J: TRBJ1-5; V: TRBV6-5; D: TRBD1; size: once; CDR3: CASSRGQGAGQPQHF; DNA: TGTGCCAGCAGCCGCGGACAGGGGGCTGGTCAGCCCCAGCATTTT
J: TRBJ2-1; V: TRBV13; D: TRBD2; size: NA; CDR3: CASSSGLAGASEQFF; DNA: TGTGCCAGCAGCTCCGGACTAGCGGGGGCTAGTGAGCAGTTCTTC
J: TRBJ1-6; V: TRBV30; D: NA; size: NA; CDR3: CAWSPGDNSPLHF; DNA: TGTGCCTGGAGTCCGGGTGATAATTCACCCCTCCACTTT
J: TRBJ2-7; V: TRBV7-2; D: NA; size: NA; CDR3: CASSLDREHEQYF; DNA: TGTGCCAGCAGCTTAGACAGGGAGCACGAGCAGTACTTC
J: TRBJ2-2; V: TRBV3-1/TRBV3-2; D: TRBD2; size: NA; CDR3: CASSQSGANTGELFF; DNA: TGTGCCAGCAGCCAAAGCGGGGCGAACACCGGGGAGCTGTTTTTT
J: TRBJ2-2; V: TRBV7-2; D: NA; size: once; CDR3: CASSLNPNPTGELFF; DNA: TGTGCCAGCAGCTTAAACCCTAACCCGACCGGGGAGCTGTTTTTT
J: TRBJ2-7; V: TRBV5-4; D: TRBD2; size: NA; CDR3: CASSLGGGGYEQYF; DNA: TGTGCCAGCAGCTTGGGCGGGGGGGGCTACGAGCAGTACTTC
J: TRBJ2-2; V: TRBV18; D: TRBD1; size: NA; CDR3: CASSPAGTGDTGELFF; DNA: TGTGCCAGCTCACCAGCCGGGACAGGGGACACCGGGGAGCTGTTTTTT
J: TRBJ1-3; V: TRBV5-5; D: NA; size: NA; CDR3: CASTIRDTNSGNTIYF; DNA: TGTGCCAGCACCATCCGGGACACCAACTCTGGAAACACCATATATTTT
J: TRBJ2-7; V: TRBV12-3/TRBV12-4; D: NA; size: NA; CDR3: CASSPAGWEQYF; DNA: TGTGCCAGCAGTCCGGCAGGGTGGGAGCAGTACTTC
J: TRBJ2-6; V: TRBV5-4; D: NA; size: NA; CDR3: CASSLPGAGANVLTF; DNA: TGTGCCAGCAGCCTCCCTGGAGCGGGGGCCAACGTCCTGACTTTC
J: TRBJ1-2; V: TRBV30; D: TRBD1; size: NA; CDR3: CASPLRLGQGAAGYTF; DNA: TGTGCCTCCCCCCTGAGGCTAGGACAGGGGGCAGCTGGCTACACCTTC
J: TRBJ2-1; V: TRBV7-2; D: TRBD1; size: NA; CDR3: CASSLAGTDSYNEQFF; DNA: TGTGCCAGCAGCTTAGCCGGGACAGATTCCTACAATGAGCAGTTCTTC
J: TRBJ1-2; V: TRBV5-8; D: TRBD1; size: few; CDR3: CASSSGQGLYGYTF; DNA: TGTGCCAGCAGCTCAGGACAGGGGCTCTATGGCTACACCTTC
J: TRBJ2-1; V: TRBV10-3; D: TRBD2; size: NA; CDR3: CAIWASGGDNEQFF; DNA: TGTGCCATCTGGGCTAGCGGGGGGGACAATGAGCAGTTCTTC
J: TRBJ2-1; V: TRBV2; D: TRBD2; size: NA; CDR3: CASSAWTSGGTYNEQFF; DNA: TGTGCCAGCAGTGCGTGGACTAGCGGGGGTACCTACAATGAGCAGTTCTTC
J: TRBJ2-7; V: TRBV27; D: TRBD1; size: NA; CDR3: CASSLTLAGGKEVF; DNA: TGTGCCAGCAGTTTAACCCTCGCAGGGGGTAAGGAAGTATTC
J: TRBJ1-5; V: TRBV12-5; D: NA; size: NA; CDR3: CASGLVPDRNQPQHF; DNA: TGTGCTAGTGGTTTGGTTCCGGACAGAAATCAGCCCCAGCATTTT
J: TRBJ1-5; V: TRBV4-1; D: TRBD1; size: NA; CDR3: CASSQFSGTGGDPNQPQHF; DNA: TGCGCCAGCAGCCAATTTTCCGGGACAGGGGGCGACCCCAATCAGCCCCAGCATTTT
J: TRBJ2-7; V: TRBV12-3/TRBV12-4; D: NA; size: NA; CDR3: CASSLINYEQYF; DNA: TGTGCCAGCAGTTTAATTAACTACGAGCAGTACTTC